This TCR beta chain was recovered during a study of glioma-infiltrating T cells (dated by TCRdb to 2016 to 2018). Regarding the complete study: Sequencing of TCR alpha- and beta-chain repertoires was performed on glioma tissue, on non-neoplastic brain tissue, and on matched peripheral blood mononuclear cells. Three low-grade glioma patients, fewer than 10 primary glioblastoma patients and three non-glioma patients contributing non-neoplastic brain tissue were included in the paired cohort. To measure how far tissue and blood T-cell populations diverged, each tissue-infiltrating repertoire was compared against the peripheral blood repertoire of the same patient. What the authors observed across the whole study: Very few CDR3 sequences were shared between tissue and blood, attributed to high CDR3 diversity and limited sampling. VJ-independent divergence between tissue and blood was below expectation in non-neoplastic patients but above expectation in all gliomas, especially low-grade gliomas. Group comparisons were based on small numbers of patients: three non-neoplastic, three low-grade glioma and about eight glioblastoma patients.

From the cysteine up to the phenylalanine, the CDR3 has a length of 15 residues. Of all the DNA, just the CDR3 is kept, 45 bases in frame from base 1. From the germline V gene, CDR1 is SGHVS and CDR2 is FNYEAQ. The iRepertoire nested amplicon-rescue multiplex PCR (arm-PCR) platform was used to amplify TCR alpha and beta CDR3 regions from RNA. The input for one-step reverse transcription and amplification was about 100-450 ng of either tissue mRNA or PBMC total RNA. Following bead purification, Illumina adapters were added through a secondary multiplex PCR, and the libraries were then gel-purified between 200 and 400 bp. Demultiplexing relied on internal 6-nucleotide barcodes carried by the libraries. Libraries were sequenced on an Illumina MiSeq with 2x220 or 2x250 nucleotide paired-end reads. Concerning the study's data processing: Paired reads were merged using FLASH 1.2.11 and were aligned to the GRCh37 human genome using BWA-MEM, after which TRA and TRB reads were extracted. For V and J assignment, an IMGT-derived reference of cassette sequences and CDR3 motifs that included pseudogenes was used. Reads were translated in three frames, and productive CDR3s were defined as those with a C...FGXG motif and no stop codons. A clonotype was defined as a unique combination of a V-J cassette pair and a CDR3 amino acid sequence. Filtering of reads was based on Hamming distance, with the threshold set by the sequence error rate of each sample in mapped regions. Using fastp trimming at Q25 and MiXCR clonotype assembly, TCRdb reanalyzed the public sequencing data and kept in-frame beta chains. CDR3 protein sequences are deduplicated, and each keeps its most common genes and DNA. These V and J calls are TCRdb output, not the study's own analysis. The sample table contains some 110,000 distinct CDR3 sequences; only one count was recorded for roughly 25% of them. Of the sample, 13% to 15% is held by the ten largest clones.

This clonotype was seen a single time. It lacks a known antigen. A single base separates this from a much larger clone, so it may be a read error. Sequenced: glioma tissue, nonneoplastic brain tissue, or PBMCs (not recorded which). This TCR was sampled from a human donor with low-grade glioma or glioblastoma, undergoing nonglioma brain surgery, or in good health (not recorded which). The chain joins TRBV7-6 to TRBJ2-2, and TRBD1 aligns with 8 junction nucleotides. The CDR3 reads as follows: CASSLGQANTGEPFF. The nucleotide sequence reads TGTGCCAGCAGCTTGGGACAGGCGAACACCGGGGAGCCGTTTTTT.